What follows is one T cell receptor beta chain and its context. What antigen it recognizes has not been identified. No much larger clone is present one base from it, and per-base qualities are unavailable. One to two pinch biopsies were taken from the rectum for research during colonoscopy. No immunosuppressive medication had been given to the ulcerative colitis patients before the diagnostic colonoscopy. Before DNA was isolated, the rectal biopsies underwent proteinase K digestion. The Wizard kit (Promega) was used to extract genomic DNA from both blood and intestinal samples. Through the immunoSEQ TRB Survey service, multiplex V and J primers were used to amplify rearranged CDR3 beta regions from genomic DNA. To keep depth equal across samples, survey-level sequencing depth of up to 500,000 reads per sample was applied. The libraries were purified, combined into pools and sequenced with Illumina technology. The authors' analysis ran thus. Productive clonality, sample overlap, pairwise scatters, CDR3 beta length, V/D/J gene usage and productiveness were all assessed with the immunoSEQ online tools. Calculated diversity was defined as the number of unique rearrangements divided by total templates, multiplied by 100, and Shannon and Simpson indices were computed as well. Principal component analysis was performed on Z-score normalized data with the R prcomp function and the ggbiplot package. Morisita's index was used to measure clonal overlap between blood and rectum within each subject. TCRdb took over this immuneACCESS table, retaining in-frame rearrangements with V and J assigned. Such tables are incomplete; in checked studies, under half of the missing clones stem from an unresolved V gene, and the remainder is unexplained. V and J calls and clone size are given by that table; D and trimming were obtained from the DNA. This sample has around 40,000 clones in its table, and 60% to 75% of those were observed once. The ten largest clones take up around 9.2% of the sample.

This sample was taken from a study of pediatric ulcerative colitis (dated by TCRdb to the late 2010s). A note on the overall study: Pancolitis was present in roughly seven ulcerative colitis patients and left-sided colitis in two, and histology consistent with ulcerative colitis was found in all of these patients. From nine newly diagnosed, treatment-naive pediatric ulcerative colitis patients and four non-IBD control children, paired blood and rectal samples were collected. The Pediatric Ulcerative Colitis Activity Index classified two patients as having mild disease, several as having moderate disease and three as having acute severe colitis.

On the study overall, not on this receptor specifically: The healthy control group was small, consisting of only four individuals. Compared with controls, ulcerative colitis patients showed significantly higher autologous blood-rectal clonal overlap, a finding that suggests increased T cell trafficking to inflamed tissue. For technical reasons, the blood samples of a couple of patients yielded substantially fewer templates, so those samples were excluded from the blood-rectal overlap analysis. A couple of rectal CDR3 clonotypes turned up in every ulcerative colitis patient but in none of the controls. Repertoires were derived from total lymphocyte DNA, so rare subsets such as regulatory T cells may have patterns not reflected. Features of the rectal repertoire distinguished controls, mild-moderate colitis patients and acute severe colitis patients, and in acute severe colitis rectal diversity was lower because of clonal expansions. Blood-derived T cells may have been included in the rectal pinch biopsies, particularly in patients with overt colitis.

The source of this sequence is a boy under 18 with severe ulcerative colitis. The specimen sequenced was gut tissue.

The CDR3 loop reads CASLDPGQGRPNTGELFF. The base sequence is TGTGCCAGTCTGGACCCGGGACAGGGGAGACCTAACACCGGGGAGCTGTTTTTT. Recombination joined TRBV21-1 with TRBJ2-2; the tabulated D call, TRBD1, remains unverified against the DNA. TRBV21-1 is deemed a pseudogene. The CDR3 has 18 amino acids, counting the end cysteine and phenylalanine. The read is trimmed to its CDR3 DNA, 54 bases read in frame from base 1.